The 15 T cell receptor beta chains listed next were all sequenced from one sample in a study of beta chain features in type 1 diabetes. Of the isolated RNA, all was reverse transcribed, and so the sequenced material was expressed TCRB transcripts. The repertoire was sequenced with immunoSEQ multiplex PCR; TCRdb's copy has only in-frame clones and lacks some. The sample includes some 400,000 clones, over 13% seen only once; the top ten take 0.019%. Sequenced input: naive CD4+ T cells from blood. The receptors come from a woman under 30 in good health.

This clone has more than one count but fewer than ten. The chain is built from TRBV28 and TRBJ1-5; D is ambiguous. Trimming took off 5 bases at V and 0 bases at J, with 14 bases between the two ends. This CDR3 is 16 amino acids long. Looked up from germline, CDR1 is MDHEN and CDR2 is SYDVKM. In nucleotides, the CDR3 is TGTGCCAGCAGTCCCCTGACCGGGTATAGCAATCAGCCCCAGCATTTT. This translates into CASSPLTGYSNQPQHF.

The chain links TRBV21-1 to TRBJ2-7; the table names TRBD1, a call not compared with the DNA. TRBV21-1 is tagged as a pseudogene. The CDR3 is made up of 15 amino acids. Written as DNA, the CDR3 is TGTGCCAGCAGCAAAGTAGGGACAGTCTCCTACGAGCAGTACTTC. Its protein is CASSKVGTVSYEQYF.

This clone was seen a few times. J is TRBJ1-1 and V is TRBV7-9, with a weak D call TRBD1 (5 bases). The germline CDR1 and CDR2 sequences are SEHNR and FQNEAQ (reference sequence). CDR3 length: 13 amino acids. Trimming left V 6 bases short and J 1 base short, with 9 bases between. This chain's CDR3 is CASRTTENTEAFF. The DNA for the CDR3 is TGTGCCAGCAGAACGACAGAGAACACTGAAGCTTTCTTT.

The gene calls are TRBV10-3 and TRBJ2-7; 7 positions match TRBD1. Trimming at V came to 2 bases and at J to 6 bases, leaving 4 bases not matched to a gene. The CDR3 runs to 13 residues. The germline V gene has CDR1 ENHRY and CDR2 SYGVKD. Here the CDR3 reads CAISERDSGEQYF. The CDR3 DNA reads TGTGCCATCAGTGAGCGGGACAGCGGCGAGCAGTACTTC.

The chain links TRBV4-2 to TRBJ2-3; D may be TRBD1 (5 bases). Per germline, CDR1 LGHNA and CDR2 YNFKEQ. The CDR3 length is 16 residues. The germline V and J ends were trimmed by 0 bases and 5 bases, with 15 bases remaining between them. CDR3 sequence: CASSQDSGAAEDTQYF. The CDR3 DNA follows: TGTGCCAGCAGCCAAGATTCTGGGGCCGCGGAAGATACGCAGTATTTT.

This clone appeared a few times. This chain uses TRBV5-6 with TRBJ2-1; maybe TRBD2 (5 bases). Germline CDR1 is SGHDT and CDR2 is YYEEEE. CDR3 length: 13 residues. V dropped 0 bases and J dropped 9 bases, with 10 bases sitting between them. The CDR3 nucleotides are TGTGCCAGCAGCTTGGGTAGGGCGGGTGAGCAGTTCTTC. Its protein is CASSLGRAGEQFF.

This clone was seen a few times. The chain joins TRBV11-2 to TRBJ2-2; 13 bases line up with TRBD2. The CDR3 spans 16 residues. Germline values: CDR1 SGHAT, CDR2 FQNNGV. The V segment lost 5 bases and the J segment 6 bases; nucleotides outside the gene matches: 6. The CDR3 spells CASSPRTSGSSGELFF. DNA for the CDR3: TGTGCCAGCAGCCCAAGGACTAGCGGGAGTTCCGGGGAGCTGTTTTTT.

V usage is TRBV7-2 and J usage is TRBJ2-1; 12 positions agree with TRBD2. Trimming took 5 bases from V and 2 from J; bases not matched to a gene: 10. This CDR3 contains 18 residues. Germline V gene data show CDR1 as SGHTA and CDR2 as FQGNSA. CDR3 in DNA: TGTGCCAGCAGCCCTTGGACTAGCGGGATTTTTACCTACAATGAGCAGTTCTTC. Encoded protein: CASSPWTSGIFTYNEQFF.

This clone has a handful of counts. The rearrangement links TRBV28 to TRBJ1-1; TRBD1 matches at 7 bases. The ends lost 5 bases at V and 0 bases at J; junction bases unmatched: 6. CDR3 length: 15 residues. Germline V lookup: CDR1 MDHEN, CDR2 SYDVKM. The CDR3 loop reads CASSRPGTVNTEAFF. The CDR3 bases are TGTGCCAGCAGTCGACCCGGGACAGTGAACACTGAAGCTTTCTTT.

The chain is built from TRBV18 and TRBJ2-6, with a possible D match to TRBD1 (5 bases). The CDR3 length is 13 residues. V was pared by 4 bases and J by 15 bases, with 16 bases between. CDR1 is KGHSH, CDR2 LQKENI, per germline. The CDR3 DNA sequence: TGTGCCAGCTCACGGGTACAGGAATCTCCCCTGACTTTC. Translation gives CASSRVQESPLTF.

This clone was counted between two and nine times. This rearrangement joins TRBV29-1 to TRBJ1-1; 8 bases are shared with TRBD1. The V gene end was trimmed by 5 bases and the J gene end by 0 bases; junction bases not matched to a gene: 11. Germline V gene lookup returns CDR1 SQVTM and CDR2 ANQGSEA. CDR3 length: 16 residues. The CDR3 loop reads CSVQGAVGKLNTEAFF. The CDR3 nucleotides read TGCAGCGTTCAGGGGGCCGTGGGCAAATTGAACACTGAAGCTTTCTTT.

The chain links TRBV7-9 to TRBJ1-3; D may be TRBD1 (5 bases). This CDR3 is 18 amino acids long. Deletions cut 3 bases from V and 1 base from J, with 19 bases between. Germline CDR1 reads SEHNR; CDR2 reads FQNEAQ (reference sequence). CDR3 sequence: CASSFLRSGGPSGNTIYF. The CDR3 bases are TGTGCCAGCAGCTTTCTACGGTCGGGGGGTCCATCTGGAAACACCATATATTTT.

A note on this clone: The same CDR3 arises from other DNA sequences in this sample as well. The genes are TRBV5-1 and TRBJ2-7; weak D call: TRBD2 (6 bases). Germline V CDR1 and CDR2: SGHRS, YFSETQ. Trimming pared 3 bases from V and 2 bases from J, leaving 6 bases between. CDR3 length: 12 amino acids. The CDR3 protein is CASSSGAYEQYF. CDR3 nucleotides: TGCGCCAGCAGCTCGGGAGCCTACGAGCAGTACTTC.

The CDR3 sequence is CAISVDRVNTEAFF. The DNA of the CDR3 is TGTGCCATCAGTGTTGATCGAGTGAACACTGAAGCTTTCTTT. This chain links TRBV10-3 with TRBJ1-1; D is unclear. V was cut by 4 bases and J by 0 bases, with 9 bases left in between. Looked up from germline, CDR1 is ENHRY and CDR2 is SYGVKD. The CDR3 totals 14 residues.

This clone was counted a few times. The rearrangement uses TRBV27 and TRBJ1-1, with 8 bases fitting TRBD1. This CDR3 region has 14 residues. Germline assignment: CDR1 MNHEY and CDR2 SMNVEV (reference sequence). Unmatched junction bases numbered 8, after V lost 8 bases and J lost 3 bases. The chain's CDR3 is CASSDRVGDTEAFF. The CDR3 bases are TGTGCCAGCTCGGACAGGGTGGGGGACACTGAAGCTTTCTTT.